This is a list of T cell receptor beta chains from one sample in a study of radiation and T cells in renal cell carcinoma. Sequencing was performed with immunoSEQ multiplex PCR; in TCRdb, only in-frame clones are kept and a portion is missing. The sample contains about 140,000 clones, approximately 82% of which appear only once. Specimen: blood, collected from a patient whose treatment included radiotherapy and nephrectomy. These receptors all stem from a woman aged 50 to 60 with renal cell carcinoma. Both conserved end residues are part of each CDR3. Each record gives: D gene, V gene, J gene, clone size, CDR3 protein, CDR3 DNA. D genes are given only for firm matches. The listing skips clone size in some rows; elsewhere it reads once, few, many or a size class.

TRBD1	TRBV5-1	TRBJ1-4	-	CASSLGRQGASEKLFF	TGCGCCAGCAGCTTGGGGAGACAGGGGGCATCGGAAAAACTGTTTTTT
-	TRBV5-6	TRBJ1-4	-	CASSAIGQGLDQLFF	TGTGCCAGCAGTGCGATCGGCCAGGGTTTAGACCAACTGTTTTTT
-	TRBV6-4	TRBJ1-1	few	CASSDTGHTEAFF	TGTGCCAGCAGTGATACAGGACACACTGAAGCTTTCTTT
TRBD2	TRBV6-5	TRBJ2-1	-	CASTLAGGDNNEQFF	TGTGCCAGCACTTTAGCGGGAGGGGATAACAATGAGCAGTTCTTC
TRBD2	TRBV4-3	TRBJ2-3	-	CASSQVASGSPADTQYF	TGCGCCAGCAGCCAAGTAGCCAGCGGGAGTCCCGCAGATACGCAGTATTTT
-	TRBV6-6	TRBJ2-7	-	CASSRDKEQYF	TGTGCCAGCAGTCGGGACAAGGAGCAGTACTTC
-	TRBV4-3	TRBJ2-3	few	CASSQDYSTDTQYF	TGCGCCAGCAGTCAAGACTATAGCACAGATACGCAGTATTTT
TRBD2	TRBV14	TRBJ2-4	-	CASRPHLLAGVSRFPKNIQYF	TGTGCCAGCAGACCCCACCTCCTAGCGGGAGTATCAAGGTTCCCCAAAAACATTCAGTACTTC
-	TRBV6-1	TRBJ2-7	-	CASRSGTPSSYEQYF	TGTGCCAGCAGATCCGGGACACCAAGCTCCTACGAGCAGTACTTC
-	TRBV30	TRBJ1-2	-	CAWSRGLANYGYTF	TGTGCCTGGAGTCGGGGGCTGGCGAACTATGGCTACACCTTC
-	TRBV5-1	TRBJ2-2	-	CASSLGGIRTGELFF	TGCGCCAGCAGCTTGGGAGGGATAAGAACCGGGGAGCTGTTTTTT
TRBD1	TRBV6-5	TRBJ1-2	-	CASRSAGGRNGYTF	TGTGCCAGCAGGTCGGCAGGGGGAAGGAATGGCTACACCTTC
-	TRBV10-3	TRBJ1-3	many	CAIMGSGSGNTIYF	TGTGCCATCATGGGGTCCGGCTCTGGAAACACCATATATTTT
-	TRBV4-2	TRBJ1-2	-	CASSQDLRTYGYTF	TGTGCCAGCAGCCAAGATTTGAGGACCTATGGCTACACCTTC
-	TRBV7-2	TRBJ1-3	-	CASSSSGAARNTIYF	TGTGCCAGCAGCTCCTCCGGGGCAGCTCGAAACACCATATATTTT
-	TRBV5-8	TRBJ1-1	-	CASSHLTGRNTEAFF	TGTGCCAGCAGCCACCTGACGGGGAGAAACACTGAAGCTTTCTTT
-	TRBV25-1	TRBJ1-1	-	CASSEFGLLNTEAFF	TGTGCCAGCAGTGAATTCGGACTCTTGAACACTGAAGCTTTCTTT
TRBD1	TRBV4-2	TRBJ2-7	-	CASSQGRLGQTYEQYF	TGTGCCAGCAGCCAAGGTCGCTTGGGACAGACCTACGAGCAGTACTTC
TRBD1	TRBV6-5	TRBJ1-2	-	CASSYETGANYGYTF	TGTGCCAGCAGTTACGAGACAGGGGCTAACTATGGCTACACCTTC
TRBD2	TRBV5-1	TRBJ2-1	-	CASSFTSGAVYEQFF	TGCGCCAGCAGCTTTACTAGCGGGGCCGTGTATGAGCAGTTCTTC
TRBD1	TRBV5-1	TRBJ2-4	-	CASSSGQGANIQYF	TGCGCCAGCAGCTCGGGACAGGGGGCAAACATTCAGTACTTC
-	TRBV4-1	TRBJ2-2	-	CASSQAPLMGRITGELFF	TGCGCCAGCAGCCAAGCCCCTCTCATGGGACGTATCACCGGGGAGCTGTTTTTT
TRBD1	TRBV2	TRBJ2-5	-	CASSEAPGQGRETQYF	TGTGCCAGCAGTGAAGCGCCGGGACAGGGACGGGAGACCCAGTACTTC
-	TRBV6-5	TRBJ2-7	-	CASSYSRGRSEQYF	TGTGCCAGCAGTTACTCCCGGGGACGGTCCGAGCAGTACTTC
-	TRBV29-1	TRBJ1-1	few	CSVTGMKNTEAFF	TGCAGCGTAACAGGGATGAAGAACACTGAAGCTTTCTTT
-	TRBV6-5	TRBJ2-3	-	CASSYDGWMDTQYF	TGTGCCAGCAGTTACGATGGGTGGATGGATACGCAGTATTTT
-	TRBV20-1	TRBJ2-5	-	CSARPQETQYF	TGCAGTGCTAGACCACAAGAGACCCAGTACTTC
-	TRBV2	TRBJ1-2	once	CASRSDAGGVSGYTF	TGTGCCAGCAGGTCGGACGCCGGTGGGGTCTCTGGCTACACCTTC
-	TRBV5-1	TRBJ1-1	-	CASSGGNLNTEAFF	TGCGCCAGCAGCGGGGGAAACTTGAACACTGAAGCTTTCTTT
-	TRBV7-6	TRBJ1-2	-	CASSLEGVGQECYGYTF	TGTGCCAGCAGCTTAGAGGGGGTCGGGCAGGAATGCTATGGCTACACCTTC
-	TRBV10-1	TRBJ2-3	once	CASSVGGRTDTQYF	TGCGCCAGCAGTGTAGGGGGGCGTACAGATACGCAGTATTTT
-	TRBV13	TRBJ1-3	once	CASSLGILATSGNTIYF	TGTGCCAGCAGCTTGGGGATCCTCGCCACCTCTGGAAACACCATATATTTT